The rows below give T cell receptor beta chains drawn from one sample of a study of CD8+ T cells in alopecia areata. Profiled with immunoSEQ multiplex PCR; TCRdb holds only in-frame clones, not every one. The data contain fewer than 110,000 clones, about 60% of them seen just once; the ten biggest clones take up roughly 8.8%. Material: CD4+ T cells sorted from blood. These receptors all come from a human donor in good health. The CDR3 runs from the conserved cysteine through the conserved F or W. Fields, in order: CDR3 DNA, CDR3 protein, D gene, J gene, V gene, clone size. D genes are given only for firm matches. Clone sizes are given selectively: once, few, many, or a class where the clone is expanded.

CDR3nt: TGTGCCAGCTCTGTGGGGGAGAACACTGAAGCTTTCTTT; CDR3aa: CASSVGENTEAFF; d_gene: NA; j_gene: TRBJ1-1; v_gene: TRBV18; abundance: NA
CDR3nt: TGTGCCAGCAAACAGGGGGCGGATACGCAGTATTTT; CDR3aa: CASKQGADTQYF; d_gene: TRBD1; j_gene: TRBJ2-3; v_gene: TRBV2; abundance: NA
CDR3nt: TGTGCCATCAGTGGTGGGGCCAACTATGGCTACACCTTC; CDR3aa: CAISGGANYGYTF; d_gene: NA; j_gene: TRBJ1-2; v_gene: TRBV10-3; abundance: few
CDR3nt: TGCGCCAGCAGCTTGGTGGGAGAAGAGACCCAGTACTTC; CDR3aa: CASSLVGEETQYF; d_gene: NA; j_gene: TRBJ2-5; v_gene: TRBV5-1; abundance: NA
CDR3nt: TGCAGCGTCAGGGGCCACTATGGCTACACCTTC; CDR3aa: CSVRGHYGYTF; d_gene: NA; j_gene: TRBJ1-2; v_gene: TRBV29-1; abundance: NA
CDR3nt: TGTGCCACAGCAAGGGGAGTAGGCCACAATGAGCAGTTCTTC; CDR3aa: CATARGVGHNEQFF; d_gene: NA; j_gene: TRBJ2-1; v_gene: TRBV2; abundance: NA
CDR3nt: TGCGCCAGCAAAGCGACCGGGGAGCTGTTTTTT; CDR3aa: CASKATGELFF; d_gene: NA; j_gene: TRBJ2-2; v_gene: TRBV5-1; abundance: NA
CDR3nt: TGTGCCTGGAGCAGGAATAACTATGGCTACACCTTC; CDR3aa: CAWSRNNYGYTF; d_gene: NA; j_gene: TRBJ1-2; v_gene: TRBV30; abundance: NA
CDR3nt: TGTGCCAGCAGCCCAGGACAGGGGGCCCCATACGAGCCCCAGCATTTT; CDR3aa: CASSPGQGAPYEPQHF; d_gene: TRBD1; j_gene: TRBJ1-5; v_gene: TRBV7-9; abundance: NA
CDR3nt: TGTGCCAGCAGCCCCCTCCAGGGCTCTGTCTCTGGAAACACCATATATTTT; CDR3aa: CASSPLQGSVSGNTIYF; d_gene: NA; j_gene: TRBJ1-3; v_gene: TRBV7-2; abundance: NA
CDR3nt: TGTGCCAGCAGCTTGGGAGTGGCCGAGAGAAAACAGCCCCAGCATTTT; CDR3aa: CASSLGVAERKQPQHF; d_gene: NA; j_gene: TRBJ1-5; v_gene: TRBV5-4; abundance: few
CDR3nt: TGTGCCAGCAGCAAAGCAGGCGGATCAGATACGCAGTATTTT; CDR3aa: CASSKAGGSDTQYF; d_gene: NA; j_gene: TRBJ2-3; v_gene: TRBV7-9; abundance: NA
CDR3nt: TGTGCCAGCAGTTATGTACCAGGGGACAATTCACCCCTCCACTTT; CDR3aa: CASSYVPGDNSPLHF; d_gene: NA; j_gene: TRBJ1-6; v_gene: TRBV6-5; abundance: few
CDR3nt: TGTGCCTGGCTGGCGGGCTCTGGAAACACCATATATTTT; CDR3aa: CAWLAGSGNTIYF; d_gene: NA; j_gene: TRBJ1-3; v_gene: TRBV30; abundance: NA
CDR3nt: TGTGCCAGCAGCTTAGCAGGGCAGAAAAATGGCTACACCTTC; CDR3aa: CASSLAGQKNGYTF; d_gene: NA; j_gene: TRBJ1-2; v_gene: TRBV7-2; abundance: NA
CDR3nt: TGTGCCAGCAGCTCCCGGCGGGGGGGCACAGATACGCAGTATTTT; CDR3aa: CASSSRRGGTDTQYF; d_gene: TRBD2; j_gene: TRBJ2-3; v_gene: TRBV7-2; abundance: NA
CDR3nt: TGTGCCAGCAGCCAAGAAAACGGGAGACAGGGGTCTTATGGCTACACCTTC; CDR3aa: CASSQENGRQGSYGYTF; d_gene: TRBD1; j_gene: TRBJ1-2; v_gene: TRBV4-2; abundance: few
CDR3nt: TGTGCCAGCAGTGAAAGGCGCGGGGGGGCCGTAGAGACCCAGTACTTC; CDR3aa: CASSERRGGAVETQYF; d_gene: TRBD2; j_gene: TRBJ2-5; v_gene: TRBV25-1; abundance: NA
CDR3nt: TGTGCCTGGCTGAAGAGCCACAACAAAGGACCCGAGCAGTACTTC; CDR3aa: CAWLKSHNKGPEQYF; d_gene: NA; j_gene: TRBJ2-7; v_gene: TRBV30; abundance: NA
CDR3nt: TGTGCCACCCTCCGACAGGGCCAGCCCCAGCATTTT; CDR3aa: CATLRQGQPQHF; d_gene: TRBD1; j_gene: TRBJ1-5; v_gene: TRBV15; abundance: NA
CDR3nt: TGTGCCTGGAGTGGAACGTCAGGATCTAATGAAAAACTGTTTTTT; CDR3aa: CAWSGTSGSNEKLFF; d_gene: NA; j_gene: TRBJ1-4; v_gene: TRBV30; abundance: NA
CDR3nt: TGTGCCTGGAGTGTACGGGGATCCAGCGAGCAGTACTTC; CDR3aa: CAWSVRGSSEQYF; d_gene: NA; j_gene: TRBJ2-7; v_gene: TRBV30; abundance: NA
CDR3nt: TGCGCCAGCAGCCCCCTCAGGGGGACAGGGGGTCTAAATGGCTACACCTTC; CDR3aa: CASSPLRGTGGLNGYTF; d_gene: TRBD1; j_gene: TRBJ1-2; v_gene: TRBV4-3; abundance: few
CDR3nt: TGCAGCGTGCAACAGGGGGCTGGCTATGGCTACACCTTC; CDR3aa: CSVQQGAGYGYTF; d_gene: TRBD1; j_gene: TRBJ1-2; v_gene: TRBV29-1; abundance: NA
CDR3nt: TGTGCCAGCAGGACGGACAGTATCTACGAGCAGTACTTC; CDR3aa: CASRTDSIYEQYF; d_gene: NA; j_gene: TRBJ2-7; v_gene: TRBV5-4; abundance: few
CDR3nt: TGTGCCAGCAGTTACTCGACGGGTGTGGCTTCACCCCTCCACTTT; CDR3aa: CASSYSTGVASPLHF; d_gene: NA; j_gene: TRBJ1-6; v_gene: TRBV6-6; abundance: few
CDR3nt: TGTGCCAGCAGCCAAGATTCGGATAGCTATAGGTATGGCTACACCTTC; CDR3aa: CASSQDSDSYRYGYTF; d_gene: NA; j_gene: TRBJ1-2; v_gene: TRBV4-2; abundance: NA
CDR3nt: TGTGCCATCAACAGGGGCGGCTATGGCTACACCTTC; CDR3aa: CAINRGGYGYTF; d_gene: TRBD1; j_gene: TRBJ1-2; v_gene: TRBV10-3; abundance: NA
CDR3nt: TGTGCCAGCAGTGAAGCGGGGCTAGCGGCTGGCACCGGGGAGCTGTTTTTT; CDR3aa: CASSEAGLAAGTGELFF; d_gene: TRBD2; j_gene: TRBJ2-2; v_gene: TRBV6-1; abundance: NA
CDR3nt: TGTGCCAGCAGCTTATCCTACAGGTGGGAACATGAAGCTTTCTTT; CDR3aa: CASSLSYRWEHEAFF; d_gene: NA; j_gene: TRBJ1-1; v_gene: TRBV7-2; abundance: NA
CDR3nt: TGTGCCAGCAGCGCCGACAGGGCCAATGAGCAGTTCTTC; CDR3aa: CASSADRANEQFF; d_gene: TRBD1; j_gene: TRBJ2-1; v_gene: TRBV7-3; abundance: once